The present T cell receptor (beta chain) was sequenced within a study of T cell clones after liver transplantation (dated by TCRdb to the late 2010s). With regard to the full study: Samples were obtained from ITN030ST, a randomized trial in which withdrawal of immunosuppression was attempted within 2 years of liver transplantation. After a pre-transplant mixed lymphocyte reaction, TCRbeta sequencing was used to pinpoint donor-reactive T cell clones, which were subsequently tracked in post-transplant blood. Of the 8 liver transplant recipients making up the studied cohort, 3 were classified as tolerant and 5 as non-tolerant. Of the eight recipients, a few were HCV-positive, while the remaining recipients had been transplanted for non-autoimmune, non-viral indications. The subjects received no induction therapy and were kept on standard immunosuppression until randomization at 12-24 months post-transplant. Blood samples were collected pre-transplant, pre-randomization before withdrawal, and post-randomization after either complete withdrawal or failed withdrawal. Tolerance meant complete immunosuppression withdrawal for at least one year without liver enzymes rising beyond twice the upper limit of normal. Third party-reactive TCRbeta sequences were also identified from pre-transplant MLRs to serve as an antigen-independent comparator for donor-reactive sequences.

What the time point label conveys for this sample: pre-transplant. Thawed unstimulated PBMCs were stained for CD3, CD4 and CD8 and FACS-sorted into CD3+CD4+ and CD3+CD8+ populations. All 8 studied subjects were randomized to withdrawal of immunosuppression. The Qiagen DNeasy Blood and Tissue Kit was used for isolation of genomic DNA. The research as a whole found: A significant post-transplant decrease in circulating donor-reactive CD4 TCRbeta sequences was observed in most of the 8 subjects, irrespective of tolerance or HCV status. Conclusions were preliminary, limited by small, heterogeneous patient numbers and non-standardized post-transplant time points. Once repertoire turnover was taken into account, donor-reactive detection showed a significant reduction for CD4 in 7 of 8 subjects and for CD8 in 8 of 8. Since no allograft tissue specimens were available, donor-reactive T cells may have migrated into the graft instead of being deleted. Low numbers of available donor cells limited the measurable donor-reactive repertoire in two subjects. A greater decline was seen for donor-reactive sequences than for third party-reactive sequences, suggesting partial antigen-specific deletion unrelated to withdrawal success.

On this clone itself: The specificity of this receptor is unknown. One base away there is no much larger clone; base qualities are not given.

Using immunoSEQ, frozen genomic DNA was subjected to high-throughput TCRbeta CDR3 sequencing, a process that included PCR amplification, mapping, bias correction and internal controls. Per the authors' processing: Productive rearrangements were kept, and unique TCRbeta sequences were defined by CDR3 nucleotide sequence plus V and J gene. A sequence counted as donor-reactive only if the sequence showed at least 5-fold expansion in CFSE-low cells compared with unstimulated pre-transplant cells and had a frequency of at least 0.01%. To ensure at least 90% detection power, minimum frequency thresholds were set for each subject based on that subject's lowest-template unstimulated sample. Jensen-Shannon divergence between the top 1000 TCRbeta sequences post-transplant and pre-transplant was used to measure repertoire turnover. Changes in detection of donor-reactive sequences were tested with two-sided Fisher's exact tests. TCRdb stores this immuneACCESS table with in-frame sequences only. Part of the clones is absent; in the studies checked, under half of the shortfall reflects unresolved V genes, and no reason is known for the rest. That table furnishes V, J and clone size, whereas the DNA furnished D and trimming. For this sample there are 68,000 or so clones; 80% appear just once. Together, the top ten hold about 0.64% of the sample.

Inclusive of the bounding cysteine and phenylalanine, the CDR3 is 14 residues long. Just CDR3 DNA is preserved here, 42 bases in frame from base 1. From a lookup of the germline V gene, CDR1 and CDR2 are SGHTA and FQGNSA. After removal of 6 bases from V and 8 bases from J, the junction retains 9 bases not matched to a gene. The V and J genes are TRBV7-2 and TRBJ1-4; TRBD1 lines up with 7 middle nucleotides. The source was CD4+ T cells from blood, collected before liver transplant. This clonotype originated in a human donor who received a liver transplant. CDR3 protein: CASSPGTEGEKLFF. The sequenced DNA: TGTGCCAGCAGTCCCGGGACAGAAGGCGAAAAACTGTTTTTT.